The rows below give T cell receptor beta chains drawn from one sample of a study of blood T cell repertoires in COVID-19. Assay: immunoSEQ multiplex PCR; the TCRdb copy retains only in-frame clones and omits some. The sample has 97,000 or so clones, 75% to 95% seen once. The source material was peripheral blood. All receptors derive from a man aged 60 to 75 with acute or convalescent COVID-19. Both conserved end residues are part of each CDR3. The D gene is left open where the match is weak. Not all rows give a size; the values are once, few, many and, for expanded clones, a class.

j_gene: TRBJ2-5
abundance: .
d_gene: .
v_gene: TRBV1
CDR3nt: TGCACCAGCAGCCATGGGGCGGGGTGGGGAGAGACCCAGTACTTC
CDR3aa: CTSSHGAGWGETQYF

j_gene: TRBJ1-1
abundance: .
d_gene: .
v_gene: TRBV3-1/TRBV3-2
CDR3nt: TGTGCCAGCAGCCAAGTGGGGGGGGCTCTAAACACTGAAGCTTTCTTT
CDR3aa: CASSQVGGALNTEAFF

j_gene: TRBJ1-1
abundance: once
d_gene: .
v_gene: TRBV29-1
CDR3nt: TGCAGCGTTGAAAGACCAGGCACTGAAGCTTTCTTT
CDR3aa: CSVERPGTEAFF

j_gene: TRBJ2-2
abundance: .
d_gene: TRBD1
v_gene: TRBV7-6
CDR3nt: TGTGCCAGCAGCTTCAAGGACAGGGGCACCGGGGAGCTGTTTTTT
CDR3aa: CASSFKDRGTGELFF

j_gene: TRBJ1-4
abundance: .
d_gene: .
v_gene: TRBV5-1
CDR3nt: TGCGCCAGCAGCGCGGCTATAGGTCCTGAAAAACTGTTTTTT
CDR3aa: CASSAAIGPEKLFF

j_gene: TRBJ1-2
abundance: .
d_gene: .
v_gene: TRBV5-6
CDR3nt: TGTGCCAGCAGCTTGTCTAGGACAAGCTATGGCTACACCTTC
CDR3aa: CASSLSRTSYGYTF

j_gene: TRBJ1-2
abundance: .
d_gene: TRBD1
v_gene: TRBV2
CDR3nt: TGTGCCAGCAGGCCAAGGGCAGGGGGCTTCCTTGGCTACACCTTC
CDR3aa: CASRPRAGGFLGYTF

j_gene: TRBJ1-2
abundance: once
d_gene: TRBD1
v_gene: TRBV3-1/TRBV3-2
CDR3nt: TGTGCCACCGGGACAGGGACCTATGGCTACACCTTC
CDR3aa: CATGTGTYGYTF

j_gene: TRBJ1-2
abundance: .
d_gene: .
v_gene: TRBV12-3/TRBV12-4
CDR3nt: TGTGCCAGCAGTCATGACAGGACCTATGGCTACACCTTC
CDR3aa: CASSHDRTYGYTF

j_gene: TRBJ1-2
abundance: .
d_gene: .
v_gene: TRBV30
CDR3nt: TGTGCCTGGAGTCCGGGAGAGAAAATCGGCTATGGCTACACCTTC
CDR3aa: CAWSPGEKIGYGYTF

j_gene: TRBJ2-2
abundance: .
d_gene: TRBD1
v_gene: TRBV18
CDR3nt: TGTGCCAGCTCACCACTAGGACAGGCCGGCGGGGAGCTGTTTTTT
CDR3aa: CASSPLGQAGGELFF

j_gene: TRBJ1-5
abundance: .
d_gene: .
v_gene: TRBV12-5
CDR3nt: TGTGCTAGTGGTTTGGTCCTGGGGACTGCGCAATTGGAGCCCCAGCATTTT
CDR3aa: CASGLVLGTAQLEPQHF

j_gene: TRBJ1-5
abundance: .
d_gene: .
v_gene: TRBV19
CDR3nt: TGTGCCAGTAGCAGACAGTTCAATCAGCCCCAGCATTTT
CDR3aa: CASSRQFNQPQHF

j_gene: TRBJ1-4
abundance: few
d_gene: .
v_gene: TRBV5-6
CDR3nt: TGTGCCAGCAGCTACACAACAACTAATGAAAAACTGTTTTTT
CDR3aa: CASSYTTTNEKLFF

j_gene: TRBJ1-3
abundance: once
d_gene: .
v_gene: TRBV18
CDR3nt: TGTGCCAGCTCACCATCGGGAGGAGGCTCTGGAAACACCATATATTTT
CDR3aa: CASSPSGGGSGNTIYF

j_gene: TRBJ1-4
abundance: .
d_gene: .
v_gene: TRBV7-2
CDR3nt: TGTGCCAGCAGCTTAGCGCAGGGATTAGATGAAAAACTGTTTTTT
CDR3aa: CASSLAQGLDEKLFF

j_gene: TRBJ1-2
abundance: .
d_gene: .
v_gene: TRBV5-1
CDR3nt: TGCGCCAGCAGTTCGGGGGGTAACTATGGCTACACCTTC
CDR3aa: CASSSGGNYGYTF

j_gene: TRBJ2-3
abundance: .
d_gene: .
v_gene: TRBV11-2
CDR3nt: TGTGCCAGCAGCCCCTCGGGGGTTAGCACAGATACGCAGTATTTT
CDR3aa: CASSPSGVSTDTQYF

j_gene: TRBJ2-3
abundance: once
d_gene: .
v_gene: TRBV6-4
CDR3nt: TGTGCCACCTCGAGAGTCTTGTGTACGCAGTATTTT
CDR3aa: CATSRVLCTQYF

j_gene: TRBJ1-1
abundance: .
d_gene: .
v_gene: TRBV4-2
CDR3nt: TGTGCCAGCAGCCAAGAGGGCAAAGAAGCTTTCTTT
CDR3aa: CASSQEGKEAFF

j_gene: TRBJ1-2
abundance: .
d_gene: .
v_gene: TRBV5-1
CDR3nt: TGCGCCAGCAGGGACAGTACTACTAACTATGGCTACACCTTC
CDR3aa: CASRDSTTNYGYTF

j_gene: TRBJ1-3
abundance: .
d_gene: .
v_gene: TRBV9
CDR3nt: TGTGCCAGCAGCGCTGCCGGGGGTGGAAACACCATATATTTT
CDR3aa: CASSAAGGGNTIYF

j_gene: TRBJ2-1
abundance: few
d_gene: TRBD2
v_gene: TRBV5-1
CDR3nt: TGCGCCAGCAGCTTGGCAGCGGGGCTCTACAATGAGCAGTTCTTC
CDR3aa: CASSLAAGLYNEQFF

j_gene: TRBJ1-5
abundance: .
d_gene: .
v_gene: TRBV19
CDR3nt: TGTGCCAGTAGTCTTACAGGGCAGGGAGTCAATCAGCCCCAGCATTTT
CDR3aa: CASSLTGQGVNQPQHF

j_gene: TRBJ2-1
abundance: .
d_gene: TRBD1
v_gene: TRBV5-1
CDR3nt: TGCGCCAGCAGCTTGACCGGGACAGGGGCTAGTGAGCAGTTCTTC
CDR3aa: CASSLTGTGASEQFF

j_gene: TRBJ2-6
abundance: .
d_gene: TRBD1
v_gene: TRBV18
CDR3nt: TGTGCCAGCTCATCGGACAGGGCTGGGGCCAACGTCCTGACTTTC
CDR3aa: CASSSDRAGANVLTF

j_gene: TRBJ1-2
abundance: .
d_gene: .
v_gene: TRBV4-2
CDR3nt: TGTGCCAGCAGCCAGGTCGACAGTAACTATGGCTACACCTTC
CDR3aa: CASSQVDSNYGYTF

j_gene: TRBJ1-2
abundance: once
d_gene: .
v_gene: TRBV7-9
CDR3nt: TGTGCCAGCAGCTTACGGGACACTCGAACCGGAGGCTACACCTTC
CDR3aa: CASSLRDTRTGGYTF

j_gene: TRBJ2-5
abundance: once
d_gene: .
v_gene: TRBV30
CDR3nt: TGTGCCTGGAGACATCAAGGGGTAGAGACCCAGTACTTC
CDR3aa: CAWRHQGVETQYF

j_gene: TRBJ1-1
abundance: .
d_gene: .
v_gene: TRBV20-1
CDR3nt: TGCAGTGCTAGACGGAACACTGAAGCTTTCTTT
CDR3aa: CSARRNTEAFF

j_gene: TRBJ1-5
abundance: once
d_gene: .
v_gene: TRBV2
CDR3nt: TGTGCCAGCAGTTGGGGGTCGGAGGAGGGGCCCCAGCATTTT
CDR3aa: CASSWGSEEGPQHF

j_gene: TRBJ1-5
abundance: .
d_gene: TRBD1
v_gene: TRBV15
CDR3nt: TGTGCCACCGCCGACAGGGATCGTCTCGTCAATCAGCCCCAGCATTTT
CDR3aa: CATADRDRLVNQPQHF

j_gene: TRBJ2-5
abundance: .
d_gene: TRBD2
v_gene: TRBV30
CDR3nt: TGTGCCTGGAGTGTAAAGAAGCGGGGGAGCATTATTCAAGAGACCCAGTACTTC
CDR3aa: CAWSVKKRGSIIQETQYF

j_gene: TRBJ1-2
abundance: .
d_gene: TRBD1
v_gene: TRBV12-5
CDR3nt: TGTGCTAGTGGTCCGGGGACAGGGGGAGGCTATGGCTACACCTTC
CDR3aa: CASGPGTGGGYGYTF

j_gene: TRBJ1-2
abundance: .
d_gene: .
v_gene: TRBV5-1
CDR3nt: TGCGCCAGCAGCTTGAGAACAGGAGAGAACTATGGCTACACCTTC
CDR3aa: CASSLRTGENYGYTF

j_gene: TRBJ2-7
abundance: once
d_gene: .
v_gene: TRBV30
CDR3nt: TGTGCCTGGAGTGCCGACAGGCGCAACTCCTACGAGCAGTACTTC
CDR3aa: CAWSADRRNSYEQYF

j_gene: TRBJ1-1
abundance: .
d_gene: .
v_gene: TRBV6-6
CDR3nt: TGTGCCAGCAGTCCGCAGTTCAACACTGAAGCTTTCTTT
CDR3aa: CASSPQFNTEAFF

j_gene: TRBJ1-2
abundance: .
d_gene: .
v_gene: TRBV7-8
CDR3nt: TGTGCCAGCAGCTTAGCGCGGCAGAATGGCTACACCTTC
CDR3aa: CASSLARQNGYTF

j_gene: TRBJ1-6
abundance: .
d_gene: .
v_gene: TRBV13
CDR3nt: TGTGCCAGCAGCTTAGGCGGGGTTGGGTCCTATAATTCACCCCTCCACTTT
CDR3aa: CASSLGGVGSYNSPLHF

j_gene: TRBJ2-6
abundance: .
d_gene: .
v_gene: TRBV11-2
CDR3nt: .
CDR3aa: CASSFGPGFLSSGANVLTF

j_gene: TRBJ1-5
abundance: .
d_gene: TRBD1
v_gene: TRBV3-1/TRBV3-2
CDR3nt: TGTGCCAGCAGCCAGGGGACAGGGGGCTTGCACCAGCATTTT
CDR3aa: CASSQGTGGLHQHF

j_gene: TRBJ2-5
abundance: .
d_gene: TRBD1
v_gene: TRBV2
CDR3nt: TGTGCCAGCAGTTACAGGGGAGAGACCCAGTACTTC
CDR3aa: CASSYRGETQYF

j_gene: TRBJ2-1
abundance: .
d_gene: TRBD2
v_gene: TRBV11-2
CDR3nt: TGTGCCAGCAGCCTAAGACTAGCGGGGGGGATGAGCTCCTACAATGAGCAGTTCTTC
CDR3aa: CASSLRLAGGMSSYNEQFF

j_gene: TRBJ1-2
abundance: once
d_gene: .
v_gene: TRBV2
CDR3nt: TGTGCCAGCAGTGGAACAGGGAACTTAAACTATGGCTACACCTTC
CDR3aa: CASSGTGNLNYGYTF

j_gene: TRBJ1-4
abundance: .
d_gene: .
v_gene: TRBV3-1/TRBV3-2
CDR3nt: TGTGCCAGCAGCCAGGGGGCCACTAATGAAAAACTGTTTTTT
CDR3aa: CASSQGATNEKLFF

j_gene: TRBJ1-4
abundance: .
d_gene: .
v_gene: TRBV7-9
CDR3nt: TGTGCCAGCAGCTTAGGGGTCCAGGGTAATGAAAAACTGTTTTTT
CDR3aa: CASSLGVQGNEKLFF

j_gene: TRBJ2-1
abundance: .
d_gene: .
v_gene: TRBV5-1
CDR3nt: TGCGCCAGCAGCTTGGGGACCTCGGGGGTCAATGAGCAGTTCTTC
CDR3aa: CASSLGTSGVNEQFF

j_gene: TRBJ1-1
abundance: .
d_gene: .
v_gene: TRBV5-1
CDR3nt: TGCGCCAGCAGCGCCTTACAGGGAGCGGTGAACACTGAAGCTTTCTTT
CDR3aa: CASSALQGAVNTEAFF

j_gene: TRBJ1-2
abundance: .
d_gene: .
v_gene: TRBV18
CDR3nt: TGTGCCAGCTCTACCTATCAGGGAAGTGTCGATGGCTACACCTTC
CDR3aa: CASSTYQGSVDGYTF

j_gene: TRBJ1-1
abundance: .
d_gene: .
v_gene: TRBV6-5
CDR3nt: TGTGCCACCAAAACACCGTCGCCGAACACTGAAGCTTTCTTT
CDR3aa: CATKTPSPNTEAFF

j_gene: TRBJ1-1
abundance: .
d_gene: TRBD1
v_gene: TRBV29-1
CDR3nt: TGCAGCGTTGTTAGGGGGCTCGGGAACACTGAAGCTTTCTTT
CDR3aa: CSVVRGLGNTEAFF